This T cell receptor beta chain was captured in a study of blood T cell repertoires in COVID-19. Turning to the study itself: PBMCs, B-cell-depleted T cells, or T cells provided the cDNA or gDNA that made up the material.

CDR1 is SGHRS, CDR2 YFSETQ, per germline. With 0 bases clipped from V and 5 bases from J, the junction kept 8 bases outside the gene matches. CDR3 size: 16 residues. Per the original data handling: Using reference gene primer amplification, nucleated cell counts were estimated. Repertoires were generated with immunoSEQ multiplex PCR, while TCRdb's copy carries only in-frame clones and drops some. V and J calls and clone size are those listed in that table; D and trimming were worked out from the DNA. The sample gives 140,000 to 150,000 clones, roughly 80% of which show up once; about 3% is in the top ten.

This sequence joins TRBV5-1 and TRBJ2-1; 7 bases agree with TRBD1. The TCR comes from a woman aged 40 to 50 with active or convalescent COVID-19. The sample consisted of peripheral blood. The CDR3 protein is CASSLDGTDTNNEQFF. CDR3 nucleotides: TGCGCCAGCAGCTTGGACGGGACAGACACCAACAATGAGCAGTTCTTC.